This T cell receptor (beta chain) came from a study of blood T cell repertoires in COVID-19. The overall study: T cells, B-cell-depleted T cells, or PBMCs supplied cDNA or gDNA.

The CDR3 totals 20 residues. The V gene's germline CDR1 is SGHRS and CDR2 YFSETQ. V was cut by 1 base and J by 0 bases, with 25 bases left in between. Methods used by the authors: From reference gene primer amplification, estimates of nucleated cell counts were derived. TCRdb's table, derived via immunoSEQ multiplex PCR, lists solely in-frame clones and lacks some. V, J and clone size reflect that table, while D and trimming were determined from the DNA. Altogether fewer than 350,000 clones are present, around 87% being singletons, with the ten largest covering about 1.7%. Those who participated ranged in age from roughly 18 to 95 years and resided in about two dozen US areas.

Specimen: PBMCs or T cells enriched from blood (not recorded which). The chain has TRBV5-1 and TRBJ2-5; possibly TRBD2 for D (7 bases). The origin of this receptor is a young woman with acute COVID-19. The CDR3 is CASSLLRRGGSRPYQETQYF. In DNA form, the CDR3 reads TGCGCCAGCAGCTTGTTACGCAGGGGAGGGTCTCGGCCGTACCAAGAGACCCAGTACTTC.